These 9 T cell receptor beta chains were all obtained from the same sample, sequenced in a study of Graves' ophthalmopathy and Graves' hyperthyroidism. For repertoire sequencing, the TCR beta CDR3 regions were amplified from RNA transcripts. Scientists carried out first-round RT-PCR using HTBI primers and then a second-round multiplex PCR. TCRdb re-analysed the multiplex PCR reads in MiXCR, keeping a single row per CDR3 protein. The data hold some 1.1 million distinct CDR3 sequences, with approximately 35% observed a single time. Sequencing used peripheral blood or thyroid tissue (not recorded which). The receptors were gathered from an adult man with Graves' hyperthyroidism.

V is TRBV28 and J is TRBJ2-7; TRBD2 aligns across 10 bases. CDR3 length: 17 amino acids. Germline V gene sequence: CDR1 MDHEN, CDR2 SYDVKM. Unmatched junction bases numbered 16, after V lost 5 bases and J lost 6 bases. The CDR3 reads CASSAPPLLAGWSEQYF. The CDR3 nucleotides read TGTGCCAGCAGTGCGCCGCCTCTACTAGCGGGATGGAGCGAGCAGTACTTC.

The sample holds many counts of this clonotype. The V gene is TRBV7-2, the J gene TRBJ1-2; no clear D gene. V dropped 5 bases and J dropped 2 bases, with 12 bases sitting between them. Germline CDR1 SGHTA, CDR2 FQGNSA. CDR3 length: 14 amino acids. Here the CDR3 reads CASSLGEINYGYTF. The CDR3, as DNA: TGTGCCAGCAGCCTCGGGGAGATAAACTATGGCTACACCTTC.

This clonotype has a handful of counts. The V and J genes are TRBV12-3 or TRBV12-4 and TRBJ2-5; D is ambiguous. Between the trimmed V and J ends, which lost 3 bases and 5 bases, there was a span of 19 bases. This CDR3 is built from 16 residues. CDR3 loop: CASSLVIERISETQYF. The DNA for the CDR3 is TGTGCCAGCAGTTTGGTTATCGAGCGAATATCTGAGACCCAGTACTTC.

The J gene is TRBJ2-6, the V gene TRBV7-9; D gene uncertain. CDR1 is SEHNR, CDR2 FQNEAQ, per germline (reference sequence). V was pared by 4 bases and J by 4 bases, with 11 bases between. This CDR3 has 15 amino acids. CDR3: CASSSATSGANVLTF. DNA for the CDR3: TGTGCCAGCAGCTCAGCTACCAGCGGGGCCAACGTCCTGACTTTC.

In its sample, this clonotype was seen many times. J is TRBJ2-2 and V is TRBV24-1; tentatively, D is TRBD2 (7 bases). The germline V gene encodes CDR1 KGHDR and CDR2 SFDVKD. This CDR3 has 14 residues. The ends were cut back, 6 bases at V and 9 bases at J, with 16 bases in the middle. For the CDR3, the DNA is TGTGCCACCAGTTCTTCTCGGGGGGCAAGGGAGCTGTTTTTT. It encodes CATSSSRGARELFF.

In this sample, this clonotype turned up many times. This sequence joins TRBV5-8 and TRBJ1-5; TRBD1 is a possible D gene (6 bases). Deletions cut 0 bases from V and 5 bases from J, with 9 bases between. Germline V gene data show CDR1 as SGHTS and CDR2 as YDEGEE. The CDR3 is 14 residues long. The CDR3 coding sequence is TGTGCCAGCAGCTTGGAAAGGGGGTATCAGCCCCAGCATTTT. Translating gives CASSLERGYQPQHF.

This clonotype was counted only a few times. The CDR3 bases are TGTGCCTGGAGTACGTTTGTGGGTACTGAAGCTTTCTTT. It yields the protein CAWSTFVGTEAFF. This chain links TRBV30 with TRBJ1-1; D call uncertain. The CDR3 sequence is 13 residues long. Germline-derived CDR1 and CDR2 are GTSNPN and SVGIG (reference sequence). V was trimmed by 2 bases and J by 5 bases, leaving 12 bases between them.

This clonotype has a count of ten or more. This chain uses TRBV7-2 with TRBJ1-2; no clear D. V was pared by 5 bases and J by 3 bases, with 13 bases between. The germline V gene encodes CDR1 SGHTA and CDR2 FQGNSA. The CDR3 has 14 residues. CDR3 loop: CASSPPRADYGYTF. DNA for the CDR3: TGTGCCAGCAGCCCCCCGCGGGCAGACTATGGCTACACCTTC.

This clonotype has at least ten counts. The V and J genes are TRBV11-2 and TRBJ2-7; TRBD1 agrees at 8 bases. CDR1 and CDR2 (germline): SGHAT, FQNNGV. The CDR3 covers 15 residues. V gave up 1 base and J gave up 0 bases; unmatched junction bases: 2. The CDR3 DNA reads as TGTGCCAGCAGCTTAGCGACAGGGGTCTCCTACGAGCAGTACTTC. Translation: CASSLATGVSYEQYF.